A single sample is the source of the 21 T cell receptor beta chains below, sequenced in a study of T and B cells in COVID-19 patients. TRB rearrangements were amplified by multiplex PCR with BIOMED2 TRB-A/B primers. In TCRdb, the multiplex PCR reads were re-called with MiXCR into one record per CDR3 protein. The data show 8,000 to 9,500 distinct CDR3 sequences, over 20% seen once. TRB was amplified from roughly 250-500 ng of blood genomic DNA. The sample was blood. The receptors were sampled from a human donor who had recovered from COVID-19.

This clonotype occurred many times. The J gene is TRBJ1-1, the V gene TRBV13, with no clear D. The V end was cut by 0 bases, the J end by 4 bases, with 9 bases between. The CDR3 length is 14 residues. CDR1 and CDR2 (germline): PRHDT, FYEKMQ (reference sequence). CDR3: CASSLGTPATEAFF. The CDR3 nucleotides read TGTGCCAGCAGCTTAGGGACTCCTGCCACTGAAGCTTTCTTT.

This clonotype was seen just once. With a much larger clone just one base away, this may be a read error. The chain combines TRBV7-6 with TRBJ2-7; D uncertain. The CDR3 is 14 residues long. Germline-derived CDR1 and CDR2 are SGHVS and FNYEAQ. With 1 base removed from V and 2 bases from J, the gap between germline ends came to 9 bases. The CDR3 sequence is CASSLDGETYEQYF. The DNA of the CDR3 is TGTGCCAGCAGCTTAGACGGAGAAACCTACGAGCAGTACTTC.

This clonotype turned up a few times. CDR3: CAISGGTEAFF. The CDR3 DNA is TGTGCCATCAGCGGGGGGACTGAAGCTTTCTTT. V is TRBV10-3 and J is TRBJ1-1, with D maybe TRBD1 (5 bases). The germline gives CDR1 ENHRY, CDR2 SYGVKD. V gave up 6 bases and J gave up 5 bases, with 7 bases separating them. This CDR3 comprises 11 residues.

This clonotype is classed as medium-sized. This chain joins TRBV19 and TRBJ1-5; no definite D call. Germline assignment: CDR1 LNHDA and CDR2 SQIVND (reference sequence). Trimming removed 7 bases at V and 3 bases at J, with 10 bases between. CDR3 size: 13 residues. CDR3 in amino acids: CASKGGFNQPQHF. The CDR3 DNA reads TGTGCCAGTAAAGGTGGTTTCAATCAGCCCCAGCATTTT.

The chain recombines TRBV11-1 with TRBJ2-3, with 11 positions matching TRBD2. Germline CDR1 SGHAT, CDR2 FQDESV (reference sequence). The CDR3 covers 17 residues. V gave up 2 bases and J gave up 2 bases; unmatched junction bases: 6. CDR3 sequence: CASSLTSGRGFTDTQYF. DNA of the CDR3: TGTGCCAGCAGCTTAACTAGCGGGAGAGGATTCACAGATACGCAGTATTTT.

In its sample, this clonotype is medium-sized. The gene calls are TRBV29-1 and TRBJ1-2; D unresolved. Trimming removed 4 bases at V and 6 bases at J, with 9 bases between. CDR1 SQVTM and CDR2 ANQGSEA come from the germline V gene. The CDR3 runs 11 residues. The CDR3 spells CSVATGDGYTF. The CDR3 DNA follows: TGCAGCGTTGCAACCGGGGATGGCTACACCTTC.

The CDR3 loop reads CSARLARADTQYF. For the CDR3, the DNA is TGCAGTGCTAGACTAGCGAGAGCAGATACGCAGTATTTT. The chain couples TRBV20-1 to TRBJ2-3; tentatively, D is TRBD2 (6 bases). V lost 2 bases, J lost 4 bases, and 10 bases lay in between. Germline V gene lookup returns CDR1 DFQATT and CDR2 SNEGSKA (reference sequence). The CDR3 consists of 13 residues.

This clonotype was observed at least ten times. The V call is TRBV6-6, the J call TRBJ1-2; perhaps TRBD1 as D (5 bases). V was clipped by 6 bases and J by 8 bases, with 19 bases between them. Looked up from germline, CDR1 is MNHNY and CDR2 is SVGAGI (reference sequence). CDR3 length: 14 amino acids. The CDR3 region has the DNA TGTGCCAGCAGCTCGGGACTGCTATTGGAGGGCTACACCTTC. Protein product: CASSSGLLLEGYTF.

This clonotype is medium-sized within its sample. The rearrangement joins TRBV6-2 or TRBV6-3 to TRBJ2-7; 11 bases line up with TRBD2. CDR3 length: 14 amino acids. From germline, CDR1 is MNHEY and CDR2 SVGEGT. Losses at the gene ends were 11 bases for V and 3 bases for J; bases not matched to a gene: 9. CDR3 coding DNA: TGTGCCTCTGGGGGGACTAGCGGCCTCTACGAGCAGTACTTC. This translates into CASGGTSGLYEQYF.

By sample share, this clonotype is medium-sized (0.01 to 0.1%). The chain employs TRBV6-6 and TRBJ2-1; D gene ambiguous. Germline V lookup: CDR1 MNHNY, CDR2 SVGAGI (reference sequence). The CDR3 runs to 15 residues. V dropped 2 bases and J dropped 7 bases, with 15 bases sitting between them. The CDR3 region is CASSYRGVAGNEQFF. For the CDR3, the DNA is TGTGCCAGCAGTTACCGCGGTGTGGCTGGGAATGAGCAGTTCTTC.

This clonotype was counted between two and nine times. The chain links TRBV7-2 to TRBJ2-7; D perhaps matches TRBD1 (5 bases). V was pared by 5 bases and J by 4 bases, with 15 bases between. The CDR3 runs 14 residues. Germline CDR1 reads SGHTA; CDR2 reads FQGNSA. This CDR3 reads CASSRGSKVYEQYF. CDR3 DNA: TGTGCCAGCAGCAGGGGTAGCAAGGTTTACGAGCAGTACTTC.

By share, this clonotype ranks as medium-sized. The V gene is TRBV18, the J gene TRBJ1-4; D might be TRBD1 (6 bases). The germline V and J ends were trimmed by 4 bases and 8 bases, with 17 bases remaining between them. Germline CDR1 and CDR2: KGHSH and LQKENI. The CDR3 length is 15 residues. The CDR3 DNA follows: TGTGCCAGCTCACTGATTCAGGGGCAATGGGAAAAACTGTTTTTT. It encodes CASSLIQGQWEKLFF.

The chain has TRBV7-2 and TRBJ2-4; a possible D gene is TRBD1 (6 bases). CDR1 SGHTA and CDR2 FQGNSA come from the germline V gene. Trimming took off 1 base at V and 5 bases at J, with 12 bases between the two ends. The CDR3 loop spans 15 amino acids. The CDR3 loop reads CASSLVGPGENIQYF. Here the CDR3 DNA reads TGTGCCAGCAGCTTAGTGGGGCCAGGGGAAAACATTCAGTACTTC. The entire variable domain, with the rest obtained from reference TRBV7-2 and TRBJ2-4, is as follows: GAGVSQSPSNKVTEKGKDVELRCDPISGHTALYWYRQSLGQGLEFLIYFQGNSAPDKSGLPSDRFSAERTGGSVSTLTIQRTQQEDSAVYLCASSLVGPGENIQYFGAGTRLSVL.

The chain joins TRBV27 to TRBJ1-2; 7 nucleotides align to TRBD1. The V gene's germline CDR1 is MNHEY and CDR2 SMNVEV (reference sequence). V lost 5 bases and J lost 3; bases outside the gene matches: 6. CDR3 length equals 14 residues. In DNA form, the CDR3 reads TGTGCCAGCAGTACCGCCGGGACAGACTATGGCTACACCTTC. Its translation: CASSTAGTDYGYTF.

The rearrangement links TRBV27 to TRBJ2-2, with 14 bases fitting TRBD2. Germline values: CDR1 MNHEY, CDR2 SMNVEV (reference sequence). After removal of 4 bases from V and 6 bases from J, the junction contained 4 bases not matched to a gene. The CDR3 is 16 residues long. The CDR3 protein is CASSSRLAGGSGELFF. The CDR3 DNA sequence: TGTGCCAGCAGTTCTCGACTAGCGGGGGGGTCCGGGGAGCTGTTTTTT.

The CDR3 sequence: CASSMAASGGAGTQYF. The DNA for the CDR3 is TGTGCCAGTAGTATGGCGGCTAGCGGGGGGGCCGGTACGCAGTATTTT. The J gene is TRBJ2-3, the V gene TRBV19; 12 bases line up with TRBD2. The V segment lost 3 bases and the J segment 8 bases; nucleotides outside the gene matches: 9. CDR3 size: 16 residues. Germline V gene lookup returns CDR1 LNHDA and CDR2 SQIVND (reference sequence). The entire variable domain, with the rest obtained from reference TRBV19 and TRBJ2-3, is as follows: DGGITQSPKYLFRKEGQNVTLSCEQNLNHDAMYWYRQDPGQGLRLIYYSQIVNDFQKGDIAEGYSVSREKKESFPLTVTSAQKNPTAFYLCASSMAASGGAGTQYFGPGTRLTVL.

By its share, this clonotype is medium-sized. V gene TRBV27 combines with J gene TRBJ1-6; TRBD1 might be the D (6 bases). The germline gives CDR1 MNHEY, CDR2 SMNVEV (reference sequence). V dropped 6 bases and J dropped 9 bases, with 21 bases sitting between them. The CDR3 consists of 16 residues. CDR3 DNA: TGTGCCAGCAGGGGACTAAAGGGGGAGTTGGGTTCACCCCTCCACTTT. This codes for CASRGLKGELGSPLHF.

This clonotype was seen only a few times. CDR3 region: CASSFGNQPQHF. The CDR3 DNA reads TGTGCCAGCAGCTTCGGAAATCAGCCCCAGCATTTT. The V call is TRBV7-9, the J call TRBJ1-5, with D unclear. The V end was cut by 3 bases, the J end by 4 bases, with 4 bases between. This CDR3 has 12 amino acids. Germline V gives CDR1 SEHNR, CDR2 FQNEAQ (reference sequence).

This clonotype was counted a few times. CDR3 loop: CASSKGQYQETQYF. CDR3 nucleotides: TGCGCCAGCAGCAAAGGACAGTACCAAGAGACCCAGTACTTC. The V and J genes are TRBV5-1 and TRBJ2-5; possibly TRBD1 for D (6 bases). Germline CDR1 is SGHRS and CDR2 is YFSETQ. CDR3 length: 14 residues. The V gene lost 4 bases and the J gene lost 0 bases, with 10 bases spanning the gap.

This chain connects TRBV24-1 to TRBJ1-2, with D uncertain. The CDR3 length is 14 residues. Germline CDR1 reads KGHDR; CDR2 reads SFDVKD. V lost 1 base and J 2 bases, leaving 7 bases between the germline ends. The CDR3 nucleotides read TGTGCCACCAGTGATTTTTGGATAAACTATGGCTACACCTTC. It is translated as CATSDFWINYGYTF.

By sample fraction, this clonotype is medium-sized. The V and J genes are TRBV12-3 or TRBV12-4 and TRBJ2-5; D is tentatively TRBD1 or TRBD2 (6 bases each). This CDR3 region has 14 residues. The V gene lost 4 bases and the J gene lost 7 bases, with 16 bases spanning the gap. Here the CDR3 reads CASSSGGPEGTQYF. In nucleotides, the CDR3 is TGTGCCAGCAGTTCCGGGGGCCCAGAAGGGACCCAGTACTTC.